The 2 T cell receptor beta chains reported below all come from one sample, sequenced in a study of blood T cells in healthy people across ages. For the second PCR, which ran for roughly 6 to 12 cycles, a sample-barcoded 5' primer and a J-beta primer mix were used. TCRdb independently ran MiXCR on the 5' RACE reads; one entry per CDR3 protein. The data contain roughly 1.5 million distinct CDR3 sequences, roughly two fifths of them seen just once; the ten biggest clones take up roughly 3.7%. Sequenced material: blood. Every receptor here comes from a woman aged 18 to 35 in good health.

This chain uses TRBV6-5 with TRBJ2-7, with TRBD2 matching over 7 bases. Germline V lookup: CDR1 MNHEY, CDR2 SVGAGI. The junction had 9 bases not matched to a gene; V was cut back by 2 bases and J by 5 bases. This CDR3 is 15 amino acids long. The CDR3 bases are TGTGCCAGCAGTTACGATTTCGGGAGGTTGGACGAGCAGTACTTC. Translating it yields CASSYDFGRLDEQYF.

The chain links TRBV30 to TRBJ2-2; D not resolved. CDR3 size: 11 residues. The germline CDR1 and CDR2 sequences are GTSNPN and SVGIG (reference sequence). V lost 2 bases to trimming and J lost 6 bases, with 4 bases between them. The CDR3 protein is CAWSRAGELFF. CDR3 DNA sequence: TGTGCCTGGAGTCGCGCCGGGGAGCTGTTTTTT.